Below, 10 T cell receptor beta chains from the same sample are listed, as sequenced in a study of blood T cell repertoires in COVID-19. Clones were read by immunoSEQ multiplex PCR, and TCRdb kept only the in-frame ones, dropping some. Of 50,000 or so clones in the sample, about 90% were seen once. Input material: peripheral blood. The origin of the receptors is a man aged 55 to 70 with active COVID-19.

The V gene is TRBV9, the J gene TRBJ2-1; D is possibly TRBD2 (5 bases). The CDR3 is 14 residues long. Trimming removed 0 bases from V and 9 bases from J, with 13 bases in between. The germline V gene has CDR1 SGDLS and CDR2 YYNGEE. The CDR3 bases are TGTGCCAGCAGCGTAGAAGGTAGCCGGGGTGAGCAGTTCTTC. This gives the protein CASSVEGSRGEQFF.

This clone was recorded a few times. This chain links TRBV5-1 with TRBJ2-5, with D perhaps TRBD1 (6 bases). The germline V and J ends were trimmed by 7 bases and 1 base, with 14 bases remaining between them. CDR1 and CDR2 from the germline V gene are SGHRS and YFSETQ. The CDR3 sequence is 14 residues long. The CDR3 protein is CASGYRESQETQYF. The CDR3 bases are TGCGCCAGCGGATACAGGGAGTCCCAAGAGACCCAGTACTTC.

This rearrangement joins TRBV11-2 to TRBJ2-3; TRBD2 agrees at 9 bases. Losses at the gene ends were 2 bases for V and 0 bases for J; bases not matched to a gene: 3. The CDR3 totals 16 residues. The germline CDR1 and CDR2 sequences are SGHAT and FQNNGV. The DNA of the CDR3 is TGTGCCAGCAGCTTATTAGCGGGGGCGAGCACAGATACGCAGTATTTT. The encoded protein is CASSLLAGASTDTQYF.

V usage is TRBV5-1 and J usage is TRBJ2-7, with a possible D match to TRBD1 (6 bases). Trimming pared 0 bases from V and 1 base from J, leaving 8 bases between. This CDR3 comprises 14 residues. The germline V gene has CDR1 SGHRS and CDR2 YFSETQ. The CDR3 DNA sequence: TGCGCCAGCAGCTTGGTGGGACATTCCTACGAGCAGTACTTC. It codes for CASSLVGHSYEQYF.

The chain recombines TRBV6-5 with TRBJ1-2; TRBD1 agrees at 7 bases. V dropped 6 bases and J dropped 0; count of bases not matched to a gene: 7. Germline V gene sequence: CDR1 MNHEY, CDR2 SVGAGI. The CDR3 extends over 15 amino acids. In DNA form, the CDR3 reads TGTGCCAGCAGACCACAGGGGCAACCTAACTATGGCTACACCTTC. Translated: CASRPQGQPNYGYTF.

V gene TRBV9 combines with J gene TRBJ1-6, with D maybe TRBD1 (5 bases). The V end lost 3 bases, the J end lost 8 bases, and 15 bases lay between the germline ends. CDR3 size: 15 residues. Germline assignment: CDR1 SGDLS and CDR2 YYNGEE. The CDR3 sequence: CASSAAQGSYSPLHF. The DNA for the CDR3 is TGTGCCAGCAGCGCGGCTCAGGGAAGTTATTCACCCCTCCACTTT. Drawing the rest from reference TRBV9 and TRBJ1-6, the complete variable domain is DSGVTQTPKHLITATGQRVTLRCSPRSGDLSVYWYQQSLDQGLQFLIQYYNGEERAKGNILERFSAQQFPDLHSELNLSSLELGDSALYFCASSAAQGSYSPLHFGNGTRLTVT.

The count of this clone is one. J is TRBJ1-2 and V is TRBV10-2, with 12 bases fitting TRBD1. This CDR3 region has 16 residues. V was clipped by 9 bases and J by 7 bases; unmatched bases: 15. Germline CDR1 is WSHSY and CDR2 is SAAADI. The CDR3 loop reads CASVPGQGAEMSGYTF. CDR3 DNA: TGCGCCAGTGTACCGGGACAGGGGGCTGAAATGAGTGGCTACACCTTC.

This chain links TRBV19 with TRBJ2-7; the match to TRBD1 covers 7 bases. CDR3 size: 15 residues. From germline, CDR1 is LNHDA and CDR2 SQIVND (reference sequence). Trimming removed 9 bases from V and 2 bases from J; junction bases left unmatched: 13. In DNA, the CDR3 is TGTGCCAGGCCTTACAGGGGATGGGCCCCCTACGAGCAGTACTTC. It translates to CARPYRGWAPYEQYF.

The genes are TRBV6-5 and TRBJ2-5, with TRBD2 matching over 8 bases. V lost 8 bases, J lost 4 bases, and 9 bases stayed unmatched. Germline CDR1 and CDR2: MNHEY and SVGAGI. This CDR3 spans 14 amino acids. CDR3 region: CASLGGGRRETQYF. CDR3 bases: TGTGCCAGCCTGGGGGGCGGGAGGCGAGAGACCCAGTACTTC.

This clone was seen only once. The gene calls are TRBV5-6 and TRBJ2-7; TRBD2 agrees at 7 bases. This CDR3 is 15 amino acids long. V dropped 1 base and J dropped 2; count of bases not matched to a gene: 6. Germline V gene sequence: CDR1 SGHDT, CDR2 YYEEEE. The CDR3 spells CASSLFSRGAYEQYF. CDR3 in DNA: TGTGCCAGCAGCTTGTTCTCACGGGGGGCCTACGAGCAGTACTTC.